This T cell receptor beta chain was identified during a study of T cells in Graves' hyperthyroidism and ophthalmopathy. In making diagnoses, clinical symptoms, serum thyroxine and TRAb, thyroid ultrasound and orbital computed tomography were all used. RNA transcripts gave rise to amplified TCR beta CDR3 regions. HTBI primers were the set used in a first-round RT-PCR of the TCR CDR3. TCRdb re-called the multiplex PCR reads through MiXCR, storing one row per CDR3 protein. The data contain fewer than 250,000 distinct CDR3 sequences, roughly 15% of them singletons. Germline CDR1 reads SNHLY; CDR2 reads FYNNEI. The CDR3 is made up of 14 amino acids. The V gene lost 5 bases and the J gene lost 6 bases, with 16 bases spanning the gap.

Material for sequencing was blood. This clonotype was obtained from a woman under 30 with Graves' ophthalmopathy. The chain links TRBV2 to TRBJ1-1; the D gene is possibly TRBD1 (5 bases). The DNA for the CDR3 is TGTGCCAGCAGTCACCCAGATCGGGGCGCTGAAGCTTTCTTT. Translation: CASSHPDRGAEAFF.